This entry is about one TCR beta chain. This record comes from a study of CD8 T cells in Susac syndrome. V was clipped by 3 bases and J by 5 bases; unmatched bases: 8. Germline CDR1 SGHNT, CDR2 YYREEE (reference sequence). CDR3 length equals 15 residues. When the RNA was reverse transcribed, random hexamers were used with an input of roughly 0.45 to 1 ug. TCRdb reprocessed the immunoSEQ multiplex PCR reads via MiXCR and lists one record per CDR3 protein. Among 55,000 to 85,000 distinct CDR3 sequences listed, under 96% were seen once. The receptor's source is a human donor with multiple sclerosis. V gene TRBV5-4 combines with J gene TRBJ2-3; the match to TRBD2 covers 8 bases. Sequenced input: CD4+ T cells from PBMCs. CDR3 protein: CASSSVRGGLDTQYF. The CDR3 DNA reads as TGTGCCAGCAGCTCGGTCCGGGGGGGGTTAGATACGCAGTATTTT.